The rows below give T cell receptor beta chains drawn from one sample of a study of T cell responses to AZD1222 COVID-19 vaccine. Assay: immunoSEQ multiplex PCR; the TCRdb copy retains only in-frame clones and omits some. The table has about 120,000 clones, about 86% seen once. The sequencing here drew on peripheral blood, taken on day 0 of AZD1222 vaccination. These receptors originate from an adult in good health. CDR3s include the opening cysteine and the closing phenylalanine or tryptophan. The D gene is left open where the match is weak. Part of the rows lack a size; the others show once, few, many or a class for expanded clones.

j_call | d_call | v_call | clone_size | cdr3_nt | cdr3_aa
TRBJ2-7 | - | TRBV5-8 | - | TGTGCCAGCAGCTTATTCGGTCACGAGCAGTACTTC | CASSLFGHEQYF
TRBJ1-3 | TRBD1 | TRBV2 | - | TGTGCCAGCGGAATGGGACAGAGCTCTGGAAACACCATATATTTT | CASGMGQSSGNTIYF
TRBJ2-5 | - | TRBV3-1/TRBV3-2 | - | TGTGCCAGCAGCTGGGGACACGGAGAGACCCAGTACTTC | CASSWGHGETQYF
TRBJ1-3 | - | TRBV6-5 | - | TGTGCCAGCAGTTCCCCTAGGGTCGGAAACACCATATATTTT | CASSSPRVGNTIYF
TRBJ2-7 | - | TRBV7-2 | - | TGTGCCAGCAGCTCTCACACCTTTTACGAGCAGTACTTC | CASSSHTFYEQYF
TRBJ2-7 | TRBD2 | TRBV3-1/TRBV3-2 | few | TGTGCCAGCAGGGGACTAGGAAAATACGAGCAGTACTTC | CASRGLGKYEQYF
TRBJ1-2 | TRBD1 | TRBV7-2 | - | TGTGCCAGCAGCTTACGGGCGGACAGGGTAGGACGGACCTATGGCTACACCTTC | CASSLRADRVGRTYGYTF
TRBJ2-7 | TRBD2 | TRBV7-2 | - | TGTGCCAGCAGCTCTTCCGGGACTAGCGGGAGGTACTTC | CASSSSGTSGRYF
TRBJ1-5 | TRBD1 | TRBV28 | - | TGTGCCAGCAGCCCCCTCGGGCAGGGGGCGCGGGGTCAGCCCCAGCATTTT | CASSPLGQGARGQPQHF
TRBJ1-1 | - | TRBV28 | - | TGTGCGAGCAGGGCTCCCTGGAACACTGAAGCTTTCTTT | CASRAPWNTEAFF
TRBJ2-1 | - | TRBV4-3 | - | TGCGCCAGCAGCCAAGGGGCTAGCCCCTACAATGAGCAGTTCTTC | CASSQGASPYNEQFF
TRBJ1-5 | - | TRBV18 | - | TGTGCCAGCTCACCTGACAGTAATCAGCCCCAGCATTTT | CASSPDSNQPQHF
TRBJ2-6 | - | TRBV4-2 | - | TGTGCCAGCCGGGTCTCTGGGGCCAACGTCCTGACTTTC | CASRVSGANVLTF
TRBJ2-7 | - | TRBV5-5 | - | TGTGCCAGCAGCTTGTACCCAGGTGGGTCCTACGAGCAGTACTTC | CASSLYPGGSYEQYF
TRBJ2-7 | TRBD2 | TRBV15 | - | TGTGCCACCAGCAGAGGGTTGACTAGCGGGAGCTACGAGCAGTACTTC | CATSRGLTSGSYEQYF
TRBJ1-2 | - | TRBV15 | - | TGTGCCACCAGCAGTGACGTTGGTCGGGGCTACACCTTC | CATSSDVGRGYTF
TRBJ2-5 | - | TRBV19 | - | TGTGCCAGTAGTAGGGACCGACAAGAGACCCAGTACTTC | CASSRDRQETQYF
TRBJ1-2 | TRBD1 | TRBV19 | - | TGTGCCAGTAGTACACCGGGACAGGGTAACTATGGCTACACCTTC | CASSTPGQGNYGYTF
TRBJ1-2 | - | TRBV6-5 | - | TGTGCCAGCAGTTACTCGTCGCAGGGACCTAACTATGGCTACACCTTC | CASSYSSQGPNYGYTF
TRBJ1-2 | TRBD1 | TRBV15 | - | TGTGCCACCAGCAGCGGGGCAGGGGGACTCGGGCAATATGGCTACACCTTC | CATSSGAGGLGQYGYTF
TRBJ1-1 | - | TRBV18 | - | TGTGCCAGCTCACCGGGGGTAAACACTGAAGCTTTCTTT | CASSPGVNTEAFF
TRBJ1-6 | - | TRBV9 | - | TGTGCCAGCAGCCCCCGTGGGGGTGGTTCACCCCTCCACTTT | CASSPRGGGSPLHF
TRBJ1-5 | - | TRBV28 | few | TGTGCCAGCAGGCCCGACAGGTGGGGCAATCAGCCCCAGCATTTT | CASRPDRWGNQPQHF
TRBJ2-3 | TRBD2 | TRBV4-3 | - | TGCGCCAGCAGCCAAGGACTAGCGGCAGATACGCAGTATTTT | CASSQGLAADTQYF
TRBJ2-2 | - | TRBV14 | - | TGTGCCAGCAGCCGAGCAAGGAACACCGGGGAGCTGTTTTTT | CASSRARNTGELFF
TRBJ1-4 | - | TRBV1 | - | TGCACCAGCAGCCCAACACAGTGGGCGGATGAAAAACTGTTTTTT | CTSSPTQWADEKLFF
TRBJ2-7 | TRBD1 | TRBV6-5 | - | TGTGCCAGCAGTTACTCGAGTCTAGGACAGGGAGACGAGCAGTACTTC | CASSYSSLGQGDEQYF
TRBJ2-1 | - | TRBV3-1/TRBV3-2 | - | TGTGCCAGCAGCCAAGGTCGCTTCAATGAGCAGTTCTTC | CASSQGRFNEQFF
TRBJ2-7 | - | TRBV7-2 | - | TGTGCCAGCACAGGGGGGTCCTACGAGCAGTACTTC | CASTGGSYEQYF
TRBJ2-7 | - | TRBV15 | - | TGTGCCACCAGCAAACTATTAGGGGGGCCCTACGAGCAGTACTTC | CATSKLLGGPYEQYF
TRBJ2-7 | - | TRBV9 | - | TGTGCCAGCAGCCCAAGGACGGCGAGCTCCTACGAGCAGTACTTC | CASSPRTASSYEQYF
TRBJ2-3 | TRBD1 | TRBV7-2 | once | TGTGCCAGCAGCTTAGCCCCGCGGACAGGGTTGAACACAGATACGCAGTATTTT | CASSLAPRTGLNTDTQYF
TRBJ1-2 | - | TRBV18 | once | TGTGCCAGCTCACCAGACTCGGGTGACTATGGCTACACCTTC | CASSPDSGDYGYTF
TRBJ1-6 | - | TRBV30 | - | TGTGCCTGGAGTGTACAGGTTAATTCACCCCTCCACTTT | CAWSVQVNSPLHF
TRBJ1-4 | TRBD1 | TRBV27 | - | TGTGCCAGCAGTCTTACAGGGGCCAGTAATGAAAAACTGTTTTTT | CASSLTGASNEKLFF
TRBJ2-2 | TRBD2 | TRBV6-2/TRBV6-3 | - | TGTGCCAGCAGTACTCGACTAGCGAGCACCGGGGAGCTGTTTTTT | CASSTRLASTGELFF
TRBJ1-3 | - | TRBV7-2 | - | TGTGCCAGCAGCTTTATCGGGAAGGGAAACACCATATATTTT | CASSFIGKGNTIYF
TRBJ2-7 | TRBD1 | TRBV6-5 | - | TGTGCCAGCAGGTGGGACAGACTAGAGCAGTACTTC | CASRWDRLEQYF
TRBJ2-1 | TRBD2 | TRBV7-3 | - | TGTGCCAGCAGCTTAAAACTAGCGGGATGGGATGAGCAGTTCTTC | CASSLKLAGWDEQFF
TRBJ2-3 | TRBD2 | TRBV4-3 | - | TGCGCCAGCAGCTCCGGGAGGAGCACTATCACAGATACGCAGTATTTT | CASSSGRSTITDTQYF
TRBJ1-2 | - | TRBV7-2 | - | TGTGCCAGCAGCTTAGGCTTCTGGGATCTGGATGGCTACACCTTC | CASSLGFWDLDGYTF
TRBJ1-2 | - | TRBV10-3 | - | TGTGCCATCAGCGATTTTATGGAACAGGGCTATGGCTACACCTTC | CAISDFMEQGYGYTF